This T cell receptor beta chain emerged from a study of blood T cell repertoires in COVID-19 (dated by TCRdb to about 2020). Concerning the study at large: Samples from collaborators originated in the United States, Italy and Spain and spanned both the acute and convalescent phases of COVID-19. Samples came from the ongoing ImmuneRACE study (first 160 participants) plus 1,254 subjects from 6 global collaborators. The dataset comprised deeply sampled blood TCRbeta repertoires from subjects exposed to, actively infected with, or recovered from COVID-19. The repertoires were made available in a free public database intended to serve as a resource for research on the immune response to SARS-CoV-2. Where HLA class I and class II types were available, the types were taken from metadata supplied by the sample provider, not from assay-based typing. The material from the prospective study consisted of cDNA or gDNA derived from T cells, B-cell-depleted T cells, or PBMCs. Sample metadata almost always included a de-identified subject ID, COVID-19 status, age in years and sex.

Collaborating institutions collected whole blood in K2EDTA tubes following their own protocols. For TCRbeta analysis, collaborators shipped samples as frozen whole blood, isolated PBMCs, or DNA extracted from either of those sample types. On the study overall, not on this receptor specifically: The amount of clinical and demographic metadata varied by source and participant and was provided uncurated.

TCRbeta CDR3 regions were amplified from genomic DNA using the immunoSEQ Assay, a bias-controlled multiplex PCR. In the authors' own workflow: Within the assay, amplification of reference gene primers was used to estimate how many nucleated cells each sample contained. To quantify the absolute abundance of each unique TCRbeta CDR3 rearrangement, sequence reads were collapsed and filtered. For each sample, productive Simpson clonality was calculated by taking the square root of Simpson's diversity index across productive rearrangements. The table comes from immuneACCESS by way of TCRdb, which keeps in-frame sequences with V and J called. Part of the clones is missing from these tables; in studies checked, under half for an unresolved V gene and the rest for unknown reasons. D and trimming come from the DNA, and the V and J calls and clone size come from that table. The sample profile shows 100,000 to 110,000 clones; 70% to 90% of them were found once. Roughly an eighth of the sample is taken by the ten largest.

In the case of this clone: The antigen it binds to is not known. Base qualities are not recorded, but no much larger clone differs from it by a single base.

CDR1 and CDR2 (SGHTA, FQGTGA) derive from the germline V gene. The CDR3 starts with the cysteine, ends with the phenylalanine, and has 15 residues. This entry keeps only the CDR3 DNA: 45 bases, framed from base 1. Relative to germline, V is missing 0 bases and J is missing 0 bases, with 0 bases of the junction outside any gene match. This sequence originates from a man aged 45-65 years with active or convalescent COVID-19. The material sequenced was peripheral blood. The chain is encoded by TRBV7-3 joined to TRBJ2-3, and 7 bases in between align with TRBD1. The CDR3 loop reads CASSLTGQSTDTQYF. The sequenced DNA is TGTGCCAGCAGCTTAACGGGACAGAGCACAGATACGCAGTATTTT. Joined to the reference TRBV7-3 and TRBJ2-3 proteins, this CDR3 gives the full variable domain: GAGVSQTPSNKVTEKGKYVELRCDPISGHTALYWYRQSLGQGPEFLIYFQGTGAADDSGLPNDRFFAVRPEGSVSTLKIQRTERGDSAVYLCASSLTGQSTDTQYFGPGTRLTVL.